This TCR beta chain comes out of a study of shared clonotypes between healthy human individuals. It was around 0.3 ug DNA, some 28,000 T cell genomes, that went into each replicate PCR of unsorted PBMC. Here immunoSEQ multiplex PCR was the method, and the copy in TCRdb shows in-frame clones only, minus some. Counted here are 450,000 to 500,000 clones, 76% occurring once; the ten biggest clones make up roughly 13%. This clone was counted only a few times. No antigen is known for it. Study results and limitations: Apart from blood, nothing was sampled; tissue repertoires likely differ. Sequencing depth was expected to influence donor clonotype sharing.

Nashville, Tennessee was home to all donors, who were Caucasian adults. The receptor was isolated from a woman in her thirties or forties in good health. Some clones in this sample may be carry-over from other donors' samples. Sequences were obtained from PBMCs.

Written as DNA, the CDR3 is TGTGCCAGCAATCCGGGGCGCAAAAACATTCAGTACTTC. It yields the protein CASNPGRKNIQYF. This rearrangement joins TRBV28 to TRBJ2-4; perhaps D is TRBD1 or TRBD2 (5 bases each). Trimming removed 7 bases from V and 3 bases from J, with 10 bases in between. The CDR3 has 13 residues. From germline, CDR1 is MDHEN and CDR2 SYDVKM. Together with reference TRBV28 and TRBJ2-4, the CDR3 gives the full variable domain: DVKVTQSSRYLVKRTGEKVFLECVQDMDHENMFWYRQDPGLGLRLIYFSYDVKMKEKGDIPEGYSVSREKKERFSLILESASTNQTSMYLCASNPGRKNIQYFGAGTRLSVL.